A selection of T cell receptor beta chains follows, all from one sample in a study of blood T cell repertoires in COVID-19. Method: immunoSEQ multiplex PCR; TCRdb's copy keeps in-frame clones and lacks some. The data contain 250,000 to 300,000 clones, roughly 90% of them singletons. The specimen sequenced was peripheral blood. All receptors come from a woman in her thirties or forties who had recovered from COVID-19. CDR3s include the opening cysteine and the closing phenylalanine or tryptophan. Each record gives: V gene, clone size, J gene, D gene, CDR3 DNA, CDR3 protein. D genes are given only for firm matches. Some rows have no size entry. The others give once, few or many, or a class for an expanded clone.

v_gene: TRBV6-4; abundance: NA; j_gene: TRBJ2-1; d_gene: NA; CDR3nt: TGTGCCAGCAGTAAGGGTAGCGTGTCCTACAATGAGCAGTTCTTC; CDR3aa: CASSKGSVSYNEQFF
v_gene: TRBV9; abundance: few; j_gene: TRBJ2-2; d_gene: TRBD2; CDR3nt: TGTGCCAGCAGCGTAGGTAGCGGGGCGAACACCGGGGAGCTGTTTTTT; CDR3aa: CASSVGSGANTGELFF
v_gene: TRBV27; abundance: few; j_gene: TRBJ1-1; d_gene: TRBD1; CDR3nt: TGTGCCAGCAGGGCAGGGGGGTACACTGAAGCTTTCTTT; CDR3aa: CASRAGGYTEAFF
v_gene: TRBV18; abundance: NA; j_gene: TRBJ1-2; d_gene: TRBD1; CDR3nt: TGTGCCAGCTCACCACCGATAATACCGGGACAGGGTCCTGGCTACACCTTC; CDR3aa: CASSPPIIPGQGPGYTF
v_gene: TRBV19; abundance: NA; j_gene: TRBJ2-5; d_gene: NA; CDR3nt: TGTGCCAGTAGTATCAGGGGATGGGAGACCCAGTACTTC; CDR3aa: CASSIRGWETQYF
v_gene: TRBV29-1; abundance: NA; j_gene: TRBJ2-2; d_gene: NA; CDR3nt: TGCAGCGTTGAAGCTACAGTGGAGAACACCGGGGAGCTGTTTTTT; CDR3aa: CSVEATVENTGELFF
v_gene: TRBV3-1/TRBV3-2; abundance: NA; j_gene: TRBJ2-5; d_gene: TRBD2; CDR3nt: TGTGCCAGCAGCCAACCGGGACTAGCGGGAGGGTCCCAGTACTTC; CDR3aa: CASSQPGLAGGSQYF
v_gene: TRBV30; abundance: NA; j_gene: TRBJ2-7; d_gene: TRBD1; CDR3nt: TGTGCCTGGGGACAGGGCTACGAGCAGTACTTC; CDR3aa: CAWGQGYEQYF
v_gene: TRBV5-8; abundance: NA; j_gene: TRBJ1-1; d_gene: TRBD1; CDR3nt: TGTGCCAGCAGCCGCGTTGGGACAGGGGGCACTGAAGCTTTCTTT; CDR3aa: CASSRVGTGGTEAFF
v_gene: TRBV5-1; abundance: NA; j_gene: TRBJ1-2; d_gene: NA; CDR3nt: TGCGCCAGCAGCACTGAGTATAGTAACTATGGCTACACCTTC; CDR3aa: CASSTEYSNYGYTF
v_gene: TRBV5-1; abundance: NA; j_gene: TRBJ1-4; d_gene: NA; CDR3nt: TGCGCCAGCAGCGCCGGTTATGGGGCAGCCGGTGAAAAACTGTTTTTT; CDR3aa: CASSAGYGAAGEKLFF
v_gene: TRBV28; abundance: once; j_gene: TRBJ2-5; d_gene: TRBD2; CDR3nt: TGTGCCAGCAGTCCCGGGACTACCAAAGAGACCCAGTACTTC; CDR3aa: CASSPGTTKETQYF
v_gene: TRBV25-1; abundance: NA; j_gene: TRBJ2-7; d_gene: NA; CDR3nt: TGTGCCAGCAGTGAAGGGGGGAAAGCCTACGAGCAGTACTTC; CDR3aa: CASSEGGKAYEQYF
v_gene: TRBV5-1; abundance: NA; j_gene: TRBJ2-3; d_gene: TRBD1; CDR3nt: TGCGCCAGCAGCCCGGGGACAGTCCCAGATACGCAGTATTTT; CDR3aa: CASSPGTVPDTQYF
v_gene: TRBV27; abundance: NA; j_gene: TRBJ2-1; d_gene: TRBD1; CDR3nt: TGTGCCAGCAGTTTCGCAGGGGGCTACAATGAGCAGTTCTTC; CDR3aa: CASSFAGGYNEQFF
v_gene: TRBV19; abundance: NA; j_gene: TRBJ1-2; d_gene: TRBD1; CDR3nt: TGTGCCAGTAGTATGGGACAGGGTCCGAAGGGCTACACCTTC; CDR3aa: CASSMGQGPKGYTF
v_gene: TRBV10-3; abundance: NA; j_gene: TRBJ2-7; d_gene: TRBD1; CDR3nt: TGTGCCATCAGTGCAGACAGGGGTCGAGGGGTCGAGCAGTACTTC; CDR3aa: CAISADRGRGVEQYF
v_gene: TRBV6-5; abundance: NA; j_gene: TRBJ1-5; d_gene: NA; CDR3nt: TGTGCCAGCAGCCCAGGACAGTTACATCAGCCCCAGCATTTT; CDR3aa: CASSPGQLHQPQHF
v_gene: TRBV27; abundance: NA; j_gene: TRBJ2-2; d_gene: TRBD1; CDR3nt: TGTGCCAGCAGTAAGGGGTCCGGGACAGGGAACACCGGGGAGCTGTTTTTT; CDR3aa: CASSKGSGTGNTGELFF
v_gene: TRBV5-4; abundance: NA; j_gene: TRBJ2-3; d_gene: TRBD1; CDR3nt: TGTGCCAGCAGCGGTACGACAGGGGGCGCAGATACGCAGTATTTT; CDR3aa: CASSGTTGGADTQYF
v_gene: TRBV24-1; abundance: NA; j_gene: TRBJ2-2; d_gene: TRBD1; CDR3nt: TGTGCCACCAGTGATGCGCGCCCGGGACAGGGGAGGACCGGGGAGCTGTTTTTT; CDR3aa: CATSDARPGQGRTGELFF
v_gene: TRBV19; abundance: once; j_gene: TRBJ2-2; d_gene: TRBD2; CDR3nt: TGTGCCAGTAGTACTAGCGGCTCGGCCGGGGAGCTGTTTTTT; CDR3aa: CASSTSGSAGELFF
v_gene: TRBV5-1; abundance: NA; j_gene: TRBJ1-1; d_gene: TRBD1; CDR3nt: TGCGCCAGCAGCTCAGGACAGGGAGGGAACACTGAAGCTTTCTTT; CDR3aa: CASSSGQGGNTEAFF
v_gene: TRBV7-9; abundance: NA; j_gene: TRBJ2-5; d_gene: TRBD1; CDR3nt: TGTGCCAGCAGCTTAGTGCCAGGGGGCAGGGAGACCCAGTACTTC; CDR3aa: CASSLVPGGRETQYF
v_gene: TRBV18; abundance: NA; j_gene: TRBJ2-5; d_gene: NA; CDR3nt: TGTGCCAGCTCCAGGCAAGAGACCCAGTACTTC; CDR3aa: CASSRQETQYF
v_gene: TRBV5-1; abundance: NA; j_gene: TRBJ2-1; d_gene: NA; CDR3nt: TGCGCCAGCAGCTTGGTGGGGGGAGCGTGGAATGAGCAGTTCTTC; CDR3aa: CASSLVGGAWNEQFF
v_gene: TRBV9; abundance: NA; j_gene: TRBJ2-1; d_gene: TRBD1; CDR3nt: TGTGCCAGCAGCGCCCGTCCAGGGGGCCTCTACAATGAGCAGTTCTTC; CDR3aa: CASSARPGGLYNEQFF
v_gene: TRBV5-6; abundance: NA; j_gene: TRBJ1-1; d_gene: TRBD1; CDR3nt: TGTGCCAGCAGCTACTCGACAGGGGACACTGAAGCTTTCTTT; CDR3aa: CASSYSTGDTEAFF
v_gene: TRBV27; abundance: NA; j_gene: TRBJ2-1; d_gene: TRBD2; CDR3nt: TGTGCCAGCAGTCAACGCGTGGGACTAGCGGGGAACAATGAGCAGTTCTTC; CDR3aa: CASSQRVGLAGNNEQFF
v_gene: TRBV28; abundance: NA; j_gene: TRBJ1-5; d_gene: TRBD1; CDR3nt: TGTGCCAGCAGTGACAGGGGGACGCCCCAGCATTTT; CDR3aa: CASSDRGTPQHF
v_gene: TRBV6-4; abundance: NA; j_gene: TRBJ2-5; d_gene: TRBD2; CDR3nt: TGTGCCAGCACCCGGGGGGAGGAGACCCAGTACTTC; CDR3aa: CASTRGEETQYF
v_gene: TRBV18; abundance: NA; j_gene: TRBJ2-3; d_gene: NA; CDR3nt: TGTGCCAGCTCACCATCAGGCGATACGCAGTATTTT; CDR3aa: CASSPSGDTQYF
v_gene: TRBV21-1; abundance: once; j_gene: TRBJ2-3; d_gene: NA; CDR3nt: TGTGCCAGCAGCAAAGCGCTTTCCAGCAAACAGGAGTCGGATACGCAGTATTTT; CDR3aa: CASSKALSSKQESDTQYF
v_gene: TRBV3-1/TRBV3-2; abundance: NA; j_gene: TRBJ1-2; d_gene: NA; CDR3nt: TGTGCCAGCGGGGGGTCAAACTATGGCTACACCTTC; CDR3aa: CASGGSNYGYTF
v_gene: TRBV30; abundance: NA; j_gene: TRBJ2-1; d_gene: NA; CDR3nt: TGTGCCGCGGACGGAGGAATCAATGAGCAGTTCTTC; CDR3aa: CAADGGINEQFF
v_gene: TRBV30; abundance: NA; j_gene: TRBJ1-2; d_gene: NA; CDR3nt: TGTGCCTGGAGTGTTCCGGGGGGCTACACCTTC; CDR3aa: CAWSVPGGYTF
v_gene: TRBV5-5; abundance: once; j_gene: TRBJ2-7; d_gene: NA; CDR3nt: TGTGCCAGCAGCTTTCTACAGTCCTACGAGCAGTACTTC; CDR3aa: CASSFLQSYEQYF
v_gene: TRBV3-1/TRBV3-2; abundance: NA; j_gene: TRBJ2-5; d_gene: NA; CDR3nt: TGTGCCAGCAGCCAAGGTCCCACAGGGTTGGAGACCCAGTACTTC; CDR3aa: CASSQGPTGLETQYF
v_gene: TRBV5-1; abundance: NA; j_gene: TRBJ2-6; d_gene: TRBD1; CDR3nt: TGCGCCAGCAGCATGGGACAGGGGGACTCTGGGGCCAACGTCCTGACTTTC; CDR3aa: CASSMGQGDSGANVLTF
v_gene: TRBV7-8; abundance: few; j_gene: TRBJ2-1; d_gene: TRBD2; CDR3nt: TGTGCCAGCAGCTTAGACGGACTAGCGGGACCCCCGTACAATGAGCAGTTCTTC; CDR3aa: CASSLDGLAGPPYNEQFF
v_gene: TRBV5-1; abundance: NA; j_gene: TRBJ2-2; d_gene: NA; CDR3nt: TGCGCCAGCAGCTTGGAAGGACATAACACCGGGGAGCTGTTTTTT; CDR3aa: CASSLEGHNTGELFF
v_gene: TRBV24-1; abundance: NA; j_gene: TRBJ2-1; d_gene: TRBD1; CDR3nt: TGTGCCACCAGCGCCGGGACAGGGCCCTACAATGAGCAGTTCTTC; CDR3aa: CATSAGTGPYNEQFF
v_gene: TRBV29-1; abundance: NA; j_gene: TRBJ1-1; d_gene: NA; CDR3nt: TGCAGCGTTTTCACAAACACTGAAGCTTTCTTT; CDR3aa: CSVFTNTEAFF
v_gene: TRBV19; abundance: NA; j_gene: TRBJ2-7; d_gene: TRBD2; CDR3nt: TGTGCCAGTAGTATTGACGGGGGGAGCTCCTACGAGCAGTACTTC; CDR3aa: CASSIDGGSSYEQYF
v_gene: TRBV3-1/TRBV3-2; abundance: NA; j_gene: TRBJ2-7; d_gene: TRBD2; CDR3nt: TGTGCCAGCAGCCAAGTTCTTCTAGCGGGACCGGAAATTACCTCCTACGAGCAGTACTTC; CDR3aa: CASSQVLLAGPEITSYEQYF
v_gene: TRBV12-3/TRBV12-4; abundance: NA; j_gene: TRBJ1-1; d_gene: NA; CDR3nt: TGTGCCAGCAGTGAACAGGGTCTTGAAGCTTTCTTT; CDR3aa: CASSEQGLEAFF
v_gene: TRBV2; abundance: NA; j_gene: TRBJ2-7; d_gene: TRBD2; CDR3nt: TGTGCCAGCAGTATCCCGGGACTAGCGGGTGAGCAGTACTTC; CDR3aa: CASSIPGLAGEQYF
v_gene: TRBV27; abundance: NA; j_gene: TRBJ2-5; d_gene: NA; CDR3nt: TGTGCCAGCAGTGCCTTACAGGGGAGGGAGACCCAGTACTTC; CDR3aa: CASSALQGRETQYF
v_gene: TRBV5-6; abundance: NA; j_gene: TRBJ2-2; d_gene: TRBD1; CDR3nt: TGTGCCAGCAGCCTCGGGACAGGGGTTACCGGGGAGCTGTTTTTT; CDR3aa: CASSLGTGVTGELFF
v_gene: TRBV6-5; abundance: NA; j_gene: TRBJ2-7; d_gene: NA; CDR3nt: TGTGCCAGCAGGGGGGGGGCCCCCTACGAGCAGTACTTC; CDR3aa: CASRGGAPYEQYF
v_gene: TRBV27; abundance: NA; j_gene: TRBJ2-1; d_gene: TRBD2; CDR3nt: TGTGCCAGCAGTCAAACAGGGACTAGCGGGGGGTCCTACAATGAGCAGTTCTTC; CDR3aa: CASSQTGTSGGSYNEQFF
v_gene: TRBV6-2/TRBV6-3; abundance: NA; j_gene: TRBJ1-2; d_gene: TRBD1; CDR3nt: TGTGCCAGCAGTCGCCGGGACAGGGGGCATGGCTACACCTTC; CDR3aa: CASSRRDRGHGYTF
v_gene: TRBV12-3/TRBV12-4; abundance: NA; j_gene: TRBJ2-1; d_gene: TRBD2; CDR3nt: TGTGCCAGCTCGCAGGGAGGGTTTCAGCAGTTCTTC; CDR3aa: CASSQGGFQQFF
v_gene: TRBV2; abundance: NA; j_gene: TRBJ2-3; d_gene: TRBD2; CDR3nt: TGTGCCAGCAAGGGACTAGCGGGAGATACAGCCACGCAGTATTTT; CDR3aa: CASKGLAGDTATQYF
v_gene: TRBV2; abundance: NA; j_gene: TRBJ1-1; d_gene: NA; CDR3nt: TGTGCCAGCTTAGAACAGGCCACTGAAGCTTTCTTT; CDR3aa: CASLEQATEAFF
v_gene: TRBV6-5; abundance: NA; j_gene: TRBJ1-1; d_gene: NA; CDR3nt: TGTGCCAGCAGGCATCAGGGTACGAACACTGAAGCTTTCTTT; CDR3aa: CASRHQGTNTEAFF
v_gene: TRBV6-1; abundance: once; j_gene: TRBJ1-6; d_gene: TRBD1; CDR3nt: TGTGCCAGCAGTGAAAGGTTGGCAGGGGGATCACCCCTCCACTTT; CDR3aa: CASSERLAGGSPLHF
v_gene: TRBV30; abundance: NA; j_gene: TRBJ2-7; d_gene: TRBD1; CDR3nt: TGTGCCTGGAGTTCCGGGACAGGGGACGAGCAGTACTTC; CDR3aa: CAWSSGTGDEQYF
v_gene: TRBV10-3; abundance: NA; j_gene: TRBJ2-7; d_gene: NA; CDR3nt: TGTGCCATCAGTGAGATTACAGGGTCGGGCGAGCAGTACTTC; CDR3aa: CAISEITGSGEQYF
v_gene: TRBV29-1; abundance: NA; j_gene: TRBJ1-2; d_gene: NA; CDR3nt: TGCAGCGTTGAACAGGGGCCATGGGGCTACACCTTC; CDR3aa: CSVEQGPWGYTF